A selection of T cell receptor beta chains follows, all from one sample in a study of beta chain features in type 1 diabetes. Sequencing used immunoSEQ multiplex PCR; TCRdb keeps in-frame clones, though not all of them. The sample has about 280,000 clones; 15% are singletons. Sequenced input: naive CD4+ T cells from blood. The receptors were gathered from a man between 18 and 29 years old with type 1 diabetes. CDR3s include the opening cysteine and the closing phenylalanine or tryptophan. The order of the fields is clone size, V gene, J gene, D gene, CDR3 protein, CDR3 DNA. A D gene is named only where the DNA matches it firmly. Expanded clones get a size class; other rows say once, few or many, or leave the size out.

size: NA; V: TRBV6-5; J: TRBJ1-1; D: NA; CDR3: CASSYSLDEAFF; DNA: TGTGCCAGCAGTTACTCGCTAGATGAAGCTTTCTTT
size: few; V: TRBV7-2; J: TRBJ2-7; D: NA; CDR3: CASSLYRVSYEQYF; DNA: TGTGCCAGCAGCTTATACAGGGTATCCTACGAGCAGTACTTC
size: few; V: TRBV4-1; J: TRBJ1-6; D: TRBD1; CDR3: CASSQTDRDNSPLHF; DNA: TGCGCCAGCAGCCAGACGGACAGGGATAATTCACCCCTCCACTTT
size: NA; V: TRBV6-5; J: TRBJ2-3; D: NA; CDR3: CASSYSSIAGTDTQYF; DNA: TGTGCCAGCAGTTACTCGAGCATAGCGGGCACAGATACGCAGTATTTT
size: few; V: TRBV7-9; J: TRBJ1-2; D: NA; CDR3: CASSLVSGYTF; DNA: TGTGCCAGCAGCTTAGTCTCTGGCTACACCTTC
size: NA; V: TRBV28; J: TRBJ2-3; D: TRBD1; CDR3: CASSSQGSDTQYF; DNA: TGTGCCAGCAGTTCACAGGGGTCAGATACGCAGTATTTT
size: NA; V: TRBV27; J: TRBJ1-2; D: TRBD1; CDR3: CASSKYQGAGGYTF; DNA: TGTGCCAGCAGTAAATACCAGGGGGCGGGTGGCTACACCTTC
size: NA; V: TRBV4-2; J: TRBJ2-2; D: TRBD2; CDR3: CASSPSAGGNTGELFF; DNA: TGTGCCAGCAGCCCGTCAGCGGGAGGCAACACCGGGGAGCTGTTTTTT
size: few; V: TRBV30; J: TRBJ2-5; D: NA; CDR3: CAWSVRRAGKETQYF; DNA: TGTGCCTGGAGTGTACGACGGGCAGGGAAAGAGACCCAGTACTTC
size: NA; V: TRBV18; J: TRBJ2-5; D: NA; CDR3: CASSPTTGDQETQYF; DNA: TGTGCCAGCTCACCAACCACAGGCGATCAAGAGACCCAGTACTTC
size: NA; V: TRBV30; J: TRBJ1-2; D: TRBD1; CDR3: CAWRATGGGYTF; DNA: TGTGCCTGGAGGGCGACAGGGGGCGGCTACACCTTC
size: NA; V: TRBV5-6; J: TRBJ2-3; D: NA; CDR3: CASSLDTRGRDTQYF; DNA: TGTGCCAGCAGCTTGGATACTAGAGGAAGAGATACGCAGTATTTT
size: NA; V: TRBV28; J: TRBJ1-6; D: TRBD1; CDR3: CASRGTVWSPLHF; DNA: TGTGCCAGCAGAGGGACAGTATGGTCACCCCTCCACTTT
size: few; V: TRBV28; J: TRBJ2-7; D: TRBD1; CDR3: CASSSSGQGVHEQYF; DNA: TGTGCCAGCAGTTCCTCGGGACAGGGAGTCCACGAGCAGTACTTC
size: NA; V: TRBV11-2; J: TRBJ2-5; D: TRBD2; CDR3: CASSSTSGETQYF; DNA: TGTGCCAGCAGCTCTACTAGCGGGGAGACCCAGTACTTC
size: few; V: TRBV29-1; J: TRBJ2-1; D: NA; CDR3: CSVEVQLYNEQFF; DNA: TGCAGCGTTGAAGTACAGCTCTACAATGAGCAGTTCTTC
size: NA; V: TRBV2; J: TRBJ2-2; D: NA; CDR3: CASSVQGLSGELFF; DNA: TGTGCCAGCAGTGTTCAGGGATTGTCCGGGGAGCTGTTTTTT
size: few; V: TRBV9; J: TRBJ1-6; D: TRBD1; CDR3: CASSGGTGGWSPLHF; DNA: TGTGCCAGCAGCGGAGGGACAGGGGGTTGGTCACCCCTCCACTTT
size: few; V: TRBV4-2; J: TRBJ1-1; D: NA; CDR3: CASSQEIPSTNTEAFF; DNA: TGTGCCAGCAGCCAAGAAATCCCGTCTACGAACACTGAAGCTTTCTTT
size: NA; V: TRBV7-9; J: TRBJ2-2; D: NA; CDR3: CAAWGLNTGELFF; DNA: TGTGCCGCCTGGGGCCTGAACACCGGGGAGCTGTTTTTT
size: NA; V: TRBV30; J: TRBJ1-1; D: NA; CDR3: CAWSLWSAEAFF; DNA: TGTGCCTGGAGTCTGTGGTCGGCTGAAGCTTTCTTT
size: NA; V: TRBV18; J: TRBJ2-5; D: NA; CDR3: CASSPQDRSVETQYF; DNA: TGTGCCAGCTCACCACAGGACAGATCGGTTGAGACCCAGTACTTC
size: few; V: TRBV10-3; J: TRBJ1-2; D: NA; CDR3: CAINQGGYTF; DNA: TGTGCCATCAATCAGGGTGGCTACACCTTC
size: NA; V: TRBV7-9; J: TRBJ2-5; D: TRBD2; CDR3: CASSLVALAGVETQYF; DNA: TGTGCCAGCAGCTTAGTAGCACTAGCGGGAGTGGAGACCCAGTACTTC
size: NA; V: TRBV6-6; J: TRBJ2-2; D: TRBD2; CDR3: CASSSPSGMVSGELFF; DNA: TGTGCCAGCAGTTCGCCTAGCGGGATGGTGTCCGGGGAGCTGTTTTTT
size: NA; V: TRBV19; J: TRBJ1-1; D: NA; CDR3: CASSIEGSQYEAFF; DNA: TGTGCCAGTAGTATCGAAGGTTCACAGTACGAAGCTTTCTTT
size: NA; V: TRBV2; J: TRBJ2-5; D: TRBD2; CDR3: CASSEIAGGPEQYF; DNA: TGTGCCAGCAGTGAGATAGCGGGGGGGCCGGAGCAGTACTTC
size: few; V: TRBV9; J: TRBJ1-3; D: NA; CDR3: CASSGGVPSGNTIYF; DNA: TGTGCCAGCAGCGGCGGCGTCCCCTCTGGAAACACCATATATTTT
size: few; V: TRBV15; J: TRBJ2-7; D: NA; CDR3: CATSRAGSEKKQYF; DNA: TGTGCCACCAGCAGAGCCGGTTCCGAGAAGAAGCAGTACTTC
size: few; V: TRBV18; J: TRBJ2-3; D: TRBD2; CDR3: CASSPRPAGASSTDTQYF; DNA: TGTGCCAGCTCACCGCGTCCAGCGGGGGCTTCTAGCACAGATACGCAGTATTTT
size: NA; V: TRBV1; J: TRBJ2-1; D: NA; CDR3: CTSSQVASGRLYNEQFF; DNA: TGCACCAGCAGCCAAGTGGCGAGCGGGAGATTGTACAATGAGCAGTTCTTC